This T cell receptor (beta chain) was captured in a study of Ad26.COV2.S vaccination and SARS-CoV-2 variants. At the level of the study: Once or twice, 56 days apart, Ad26.COV2.S was delivered intramuscularly.

Worth noting for this clone: What it recognizes is unknown.

Described treatment: 15 to 20 received Ad26.COV2.S at low or high dose, single or two shots; about five received placebo; per-sample allocation not given. The study sampled participants on day 63 after the first vaccine or placebo injection. Vaccination employed an Ad26 vector expressing the Wuhan-strain SARS-CoV-2 spike. Findings of the study overall: Reportedly, after vaccination the spike-specific CD8+ and CD4+ T cell responses displayed substantial breadth.

The repertoire was sequenced with immunoSEQ multiplex PCR; TCRdb's copy has only in-frame clones and lacks some. The sample has 400,000 or so clones, about 85% seen once. The germline V gene encodes CDR1 SGHRS and CDR2 YFSETQ. V lost 3 bases and J lost 1, with 12 bases in between. The CDR3 consists of 15 residues. The sample here was peripheral blood, taken in a trial of Ad26.COV2.S vaccine versus placebo. The receptor comes from a person between 18 and 60 years old who received the Ad26.COV2.S COVID-19 vaccine or a placebo. The gene calls are TRBV5-1 and TRBJ2-3; no firm D call. The DNA of the CDR3 is TGCGCCAGCAGCTCCGGCAGTACCCGCACAGATACGCAGTATTTT. As protein: CASSSGSTRTDTQYF.